This T cell receptor beta chain was sequenced in a study of blood T cell repertoires in COVID-19. Study-level background: COVID-19 samples from acute and convalescent phases originated in the United States, Italy and Spain. Sources were T cells, B-cell-depleted T cells, or PBMCs; the material itself was cDNA or gDNA.

Germline CDR1 reads KGHSH; CDR2 reads LQKENI. This CDR3 is built from 14 residues. The V end lost 8 bases, the J end lost 5 bases, and 18 bases lay between the germline ends. In the study's own analysis: Estimates of nucleated cell counts were drawn from the amplification of reference gene primers. Here immunoSEQ multiplex PCR was the method, and the copy in TCRdb shows in-frame clones only, minus some. Clone size and V and J calls were adopted from that table, with D and trimming inferred from the DNA. The top ten hold 2.9% of the sample, which has 96,000 or so clones, about 88% seen once. The chain carries TRBV18 and TRBJ1-1; D unresolved. This TCR came from an elderly woman with acute or convalescent COVID-19. Sequencing was carried out using peripheral blood. The CDR3 nucleotides read TGTGCCAGCCCCGAAAAGGGTTCGGGGACTGAAGCTTTCTTT. Translation: CASPEKGSGTEAFF.